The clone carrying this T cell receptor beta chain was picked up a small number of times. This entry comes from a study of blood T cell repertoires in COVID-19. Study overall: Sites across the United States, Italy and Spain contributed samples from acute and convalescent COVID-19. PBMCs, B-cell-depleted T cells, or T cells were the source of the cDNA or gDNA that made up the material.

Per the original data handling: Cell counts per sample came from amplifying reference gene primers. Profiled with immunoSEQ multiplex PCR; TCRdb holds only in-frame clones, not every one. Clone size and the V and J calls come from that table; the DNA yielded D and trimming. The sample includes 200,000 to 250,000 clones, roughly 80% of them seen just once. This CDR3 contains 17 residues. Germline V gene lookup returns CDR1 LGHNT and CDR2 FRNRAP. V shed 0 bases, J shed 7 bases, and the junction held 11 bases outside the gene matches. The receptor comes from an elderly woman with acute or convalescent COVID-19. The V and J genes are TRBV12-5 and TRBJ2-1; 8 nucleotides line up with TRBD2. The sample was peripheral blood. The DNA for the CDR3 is TGTGCTAGTGGTTTGGTGGTAGCGGGGCGGAACGTGAATGAGCAGTTCTTC. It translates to CASGLVVAGRNVNEQFF.